This T cell receptor (beta chain) comes out of a study of T cells in Graves' hyperthyroidism and ophthalmopathy. Background on the study: Blood was drawn when the patient was first diagnosed and still untreated.

This clonotype was detected many times. Antigen unknown. Points from the study as a whole: Researchers report that a 13 V-J model separated ophthalmopathy from stable hyperthyroidism.

Germline loops: CDR1 SEHNR, CDR2 FQNEAQ (reference sequence). The germline V and J ends were trimmed by 1 base and 6 bases, with 9 bases remaining between them. This CDR3 has 13 residues. Exclusion of patients followed from uncontrolled infection, other autoimmune disease, pregnancy or lactation. Blood dates from first hyperthyroidism diagnosis, before any ophthalmopathy symptoms. Amplification of TCR beta CDR3 regions used RNA as the template. The TCR CDR3 first-round RT-PCR relied on the HTBI primer set. TCRdb fed the multiplex PCR reads into MiXCR, producing one record per CDR3 protein. The repertoire includes around 260,000 distinct CDR3 sequences, about 25% of them detected once, and approximately 30% sits in the top ten.

The sequence derives from a man aged 35 to 55 with Graves' hyperthyroidism that later progressed to Graves' ophthalmopathy. The sample taken for sequencing was blood. This rearrangement joins TRBV7-9 to TRBJ1-1, with TRBD1 as a possible D gene (5 bases). The CDR3 here is CASSLVAGSEAFF. DNA for the CDR3: TGTGCCAGCAGCTTAGTTGCAGGGTCTGAAGCTTTCTTT.